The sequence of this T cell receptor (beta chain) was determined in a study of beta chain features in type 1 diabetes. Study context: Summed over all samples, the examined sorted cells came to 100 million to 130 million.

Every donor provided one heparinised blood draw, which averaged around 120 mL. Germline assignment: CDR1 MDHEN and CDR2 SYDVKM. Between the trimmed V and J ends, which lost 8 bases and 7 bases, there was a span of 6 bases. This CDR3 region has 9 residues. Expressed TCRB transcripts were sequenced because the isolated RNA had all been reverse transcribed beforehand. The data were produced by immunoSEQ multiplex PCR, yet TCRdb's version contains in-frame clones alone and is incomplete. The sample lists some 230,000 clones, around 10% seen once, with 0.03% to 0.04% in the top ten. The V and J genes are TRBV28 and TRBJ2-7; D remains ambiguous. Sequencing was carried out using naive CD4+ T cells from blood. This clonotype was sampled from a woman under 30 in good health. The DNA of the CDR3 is TGTGCCAGCGGTCAGGAGCAGTACTTC. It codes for CASGQEQYF.